The clone carrying this T cell receptor (beta chain) has just one count. Seattle patients were enrolled while actively infected and followed longitudinally. This table comes from immunoSEQ multiplex PCR, and its TCRdb copy is limited to in-frame clones, with some not included. The top ten clones hold about 9.4% of a sample with 55,000 to 65,000 clones, roughly 88% of them seen once. This CDR3 region has 13 residues. Trimming stripped 2 bases from V and 1 base from J, with 5 bases between. Germline V gives CDR1 MNHEY, CDR2 SVGAGI. This entry is derived from a study of blood T cell repertoires in COVID-19. The wider study: Acute and convalescent COVID-19 specimens originated in the United States, Italy and Spain. Sources were T cells, B-cell-depleted T cells, or PBMCs; the material itself was cDNA or gDNA.

The sequencing input was peripheral blood. The genes are TRBV6-5 and TRBJ1-1; D call uncertain. The TCR was taken from a young man with COVID-19, enrolled during active disease. The CDR3 reads CASSYMRNTEAFF. CDR3 nucleotides: TGTGCCAGCAGTTACATGAGGAACACTGAAGCTTTCTTT.